This T cell receptor beta chain is from a study of CD8+ T cells in alopecia areata. This CDR3 contains 18 residues. The trim removed 0 bases at V and 2 bases at J, leaving 10 bases unmatched. CDR1 is PRHDT and CDR2 is FYEKMQ in the germline V gene (reference sequence). This sample's treatment: oral pan-JAK inhibitor, 5-10 mg twice daily. Sequencing templates came from extracted RNA that was reverse transcribed into cDNA. The protocol was immunoSEQ multiplex PCR, while the TCRdb copy is restricted to in-frame clones and leaves out a portion. The data show more than 110,000 clones, roughly 52% seen once.

The clonotype originates from a human donor with alopecia areata. The material was CD8+ T cells sorted from blood, obtained at week 4, from a patient treated with tofacitinib. The chain combines TRBV13 with TRBJ1-5, with 7 bases matching TRBD1. CDR3 coding DNA: TGTGCCAGCAGCTTAGGCCTAGCAGGGGGGTATGGCAATCAGCCCCAGCATTTT. It is translated as CASSLGLAGGYGNQPQHF.